This record covers a single T cell receptor (beta chain). All the donors were Caucasian adults who lived in Nashville, Tennessee. The investigators split CD4+ cells into a CD45RA+ naive subset and a CD45RA-negative memory subset. This entry is derived from a study of shared clonotypes between healthy human individuals. Overall study context: Each donor's CD8 memory used one plate, CD8 naive two, each CD4 subset three.

The V segment lost 4 bases and the J segment 3 bases; nucleotides outside the gene matches: 3. CDR3 length equals 12 residues. Germline V gene sequence: CDR1 SQVTM, CDR2 ANQGSEA. Clones were read by immunoSEQ multiplex PCR, and TCRdb kept only the in-frame ones, dropping some. In the table there are some 2.3 million clones, approximately 93% of which are singletons. V gene TRBV29-1 combines with J gene TRBJ2-7; 7 nucleotides align to TRBD2. The receptor was derived from a man aged 18 to 30 in good health. Some clones in this sample may be carry-over from other donors' samples. Input material: naive CD4+ T cells from PBMCs. Subset in this sample: CD45RA+ positively selected. Written as DNA, the CDR3 is TGCAGCGTTGTACTAGCGTACTACGAGCAGTACTTC. Translating it yields CSVVLAYYEQYF.